This is a list of T cell receptor beta chains from one sample in a study of blood T cells in healthy people across ages. MiXCR was run by TCRdb on the 5' RACE reads, yielding one entry per CDR3 protein. The sample contains 1,500,000 or so distinct CDR3 sequences, 42% of which appear only once. Material for sequencing was blood. Every receptor here comes from a woman between 18 and 29 years old in good health. The CDR3 runs from the conserved cysteine through the conserved F or W. The order of the fields is J gene, clone size, V gene, D gene, CDR3 protein, CDR3 DNA. A D gene is named only where the DNA matches it firmly. Size is stated for part of the rows, as once, few or many counts, or as a class when the clone is expanded.

j_call: TRBJ1-5; clone_size: -; v_call: TRBV7-8; d_call: -; cdr3_aa: CASSLDGTQHQPQHF; cdr3_nt: TGTGCCAGCAGCTTAGACGGGACTCAGCACCAGCCCCAGCATTTT
j_call: TRBJ2-1; clone_size: few; v_call: TRBV4-1; d_call: -; cdr3_aa: CASSQLGLVYNEQFF; cdr3_nt: TGCGCCAGCAGCCAATTGGGACTCGTTTACAATGAGCAGTTCTTC
j_call: TRBJ1-2; clone_size: -; v_call: TRBV12-3/TRBV12-4; d_call: TRBD1; cdr3_aa: CASRTGTDIGGYTF; cdr3_nt: TGTGCCAGCAGAACTGGGACAGACATAGGAGGCTACACCTTC
j_call: TRBJ2-5; clone_size: many; v_call: TRBV24-1; d_call: -; cdr3_aa: CATSAPEGTETQYF; cdr3_nt: TGTGCCACCAGTGCCCCTGAGGGTACAGAGACCCAGTACTTC
j_call: TRBJ1-4; clone_size: -; v_call: TRBV18; d_call: -; cdr3_aa: CASSPRQAGDEKLFF; cdr3_nt: TGTGCCAGCTCACCACGGCAGGCAGGAGACGAAAAACTGTTTTTT
j_call: TRBJ1-5; clone_size: -; v_call: TRBV19; d_call: TRBD1; cdr3_aa: CASSAPGTGYNQPQHF; cdr3_nt: TGTGCCAGTAGTGCGCCCGGGACAGGCTACAATCAGCCCCAGCATTTT
j_call: TRBJ2-7; clone_size: few; v_call: TRBV20-1; d_call: -; cdr3_aa: CSPAVGRKSYEQYF; cdr3_nt: TGCAGTCCCGCCGTGGGACGAAAATCCTACGAGCAGTACTTC
j_call: TRBJ2-5; clone_size: -; v_call: TRBV25-1; d_call: -; cdr3_aa: CASRPTPEETQYF; cdr3_nt: TGTGCCAGCAGACCGACACCTGAAGAGACCCAGTACTTC
j_call: TRBJ1-4; clone_size: -; v_call: TRBV6-5; d_call: -; cdr3_aa: CASRARRGATNEKLFF; cdr3_nt: TGTGCCAGCAGAGCTCGAAGGGGCGCAACTAATGAAAAACTGTTTTTT
j_call: TRBJ1-1; clone_size: -; v_call: TRBV7-8; d_call: TRBD1; cdr3_aa: CASSTRTGFSSTEAFF; cdr3_nt: TGTGCCAGCAGCACCCGGACAGGGTTCTCTTCCACCGAAGCTTTCTTT
j_call: TRBJ2-5; clone_size: -; v_call: TRBV15; d_call: TRBD1; cdr3_aa: CATSPTDRRETQYF; cdr3_nt: TGTGCCACCAGCCCCACGGACAGGAGGGAGACCCAGTACTTC
j_call: TRBJ2-5; clone_size: -; v_call: TRBV20-1; d_call: -; cdr3_aa: CSAPDPSRTETQYF; cdr3_nt: TGCAGTGCTCCGGACCCTAGCCGGACGGAGACCCAGTACTTC
j_call: TRBJ1-6; clone_size: few; v_call: TRBV20-1; d_call: -; cdr3_aa: CSARDLGSPLHF; cdr3_nt: TGCAGTGCTAGAGATTTAGGTTCACCCCTCCACTTT
j_call: TRBJ2-3; clone_size: -; v_call: TRBV21-1; d_call: -; cdr3_aa: CASSLSDRCSTDTQYF; cdr3_nt: TGTGCCAGCAGCCTATCCGACAGGTGTAGCACAGATACGCAGTATTTT
j_call: TRBJ1-2; clone_size: -; v_call: TRBV12-3/TRBV12-4; d_call: TRBD1; cdr3_aa: CASSIAGTGEARGYTF; cdr3_nt: TGTGCCAGCAGTATCGCCGGGACAGGGGAAGCGAGGGGCTACACCTTC
j_call: TRBJ2-1; clone_size: once; v_call: TRBV12-3/TRBV12-4; d_call: TRBD2; cdr3_aa: CASSEGTSGRGSEQFF; cdr3_nt: TGTGCCAGCAGCGAGGGGACTAGCGGGAGAGGGAGTGAGCAGTTCTTC
j_call: TRBJ2-2; clone_size: -; v_call: TRBV20-1; d_call: TRBD2; cdr3_aa: CSARDRRGVTGELFF; cdr3_nt: TGCAGTGCTAGAGACCGTCGGGGGGTCACCGGGGAGCTGTTTTTT
j_call: TRBJ1-1; clone_size: -; v_call: TRBV7-8; d_call: -; cdr3_aa: CASSSRAQGPEAFF; cdr3_nt: TGTGCCAGCAGCAGCCGGGCCCAGGGGCCTGAAGCTTTCTTT
j_call: TRBJ2-7; clone_size: once; v_call: TRBV20-1; d_call: TRBD2; cdr3_aa: CSARDPLAGGTYEQYF; cdr3_nt: TGCAGTGCTAGAGATCCCCTAGCGGGGGGCACCTACGAGCAGTACTTC
j_call: TRBJ1-1; clone_size: few; v_call: TRBV12-3/TRBV12-4; d_call: -; cdr3_aa: CASSSSDLATGEAFF; cdr3_nt: TGTGCCAGCAGTTCCTCAGACCTCGCTACGGGTGAAGCTTTCTTT
j_call: TRBJ2-2; clone_size: -; v_call: TRBV19; d_call: TRBD1; cdr3_aa: CASSKGDRGGPTGELFF; cdr3_nt: TGTGCCAGTAGTAAAGGGGACAGGGGCGGACCCACCGGGGAGCTGTTTTTT
j_call: TRBJ2-1; clone_size: few; v_call: TRBV4-3; d_call: -; cdr3_aa: CASSQAAMGATGSYNEQFF; cdr3_nt: TGCGCCAGCAGCCAAGCGGCCATGGGGGCAACCGGCTCCTACAATGAGCAGTTCTTC
j_call: TRBJ2-7; clone_size: few; v_call: TRBV20-1; d_call: -; cdr3_aa: CSARDSAGFPYEQYF; cdr3_nt: TGCAGTGCTAGAGATAGTGCGGGCTTCCCCTACGAGCAGTACTTC
j_call: TRBJ2-7; clone_size: -; v_call: TRBV9; d_call: -; cdr3_aa: CASSVVPGNGEQYF; cdr3_nt: TGTGCCAGCAGCGTAGTCCCGGGGAACGGCGAGCAGTACTTC
j_call: TRBJ2-7; clone_size: few; v_call: TRBV14; d_call: TRBD2; cdr3_aa: CASSLLAGGPFEQYF; cdr3_nt: TGTGCCAGCAGCCTCTTAGCGGGGGGGCCCTTCGAGCAGTACTTC
j_call: TRBJ1-2; clone_size: -; v_call: TRBV12-3/TRBV12-4; d_call: TRBD1; cdr3_aa: CASSAGTAGGYTF; cdr3_nt: TGTGCCAGCAGCGCCGGGACAGCGGGGGGCTACACCTTC